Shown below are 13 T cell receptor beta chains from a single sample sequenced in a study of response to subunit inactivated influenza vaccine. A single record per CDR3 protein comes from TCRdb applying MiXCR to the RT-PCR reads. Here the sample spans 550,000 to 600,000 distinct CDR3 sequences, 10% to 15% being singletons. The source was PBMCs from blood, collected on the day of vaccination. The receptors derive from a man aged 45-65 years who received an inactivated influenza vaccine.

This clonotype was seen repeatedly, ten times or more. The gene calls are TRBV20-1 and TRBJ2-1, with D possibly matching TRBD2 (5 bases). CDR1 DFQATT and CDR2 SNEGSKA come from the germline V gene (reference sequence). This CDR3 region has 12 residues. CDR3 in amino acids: CSPGLGNNEQFF. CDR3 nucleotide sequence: TGCAGCCCTGGACTGGGAAACAATGAGCAGTTCTTC.

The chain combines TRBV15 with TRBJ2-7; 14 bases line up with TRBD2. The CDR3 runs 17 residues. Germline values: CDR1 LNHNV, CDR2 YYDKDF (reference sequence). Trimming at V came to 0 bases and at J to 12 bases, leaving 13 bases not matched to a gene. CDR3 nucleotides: TGTGCCACCAGCAGAGATCCCCCAGGACTAGCGGGGGGAGCGAGGTACTTC. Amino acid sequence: CATSRDPPGLAGGARYF. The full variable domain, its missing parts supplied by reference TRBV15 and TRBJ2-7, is DAMVIQNPRYQVTQFGKPVTLSCSQTLNHNVMYWYQQKSSQAPKLLFHYYDKDFNNEADTPDNFQSRRPNTSFCFLDIRSPGLGDTAMYLCATSRDPPGLAGGARYFGPGTRLTVT.

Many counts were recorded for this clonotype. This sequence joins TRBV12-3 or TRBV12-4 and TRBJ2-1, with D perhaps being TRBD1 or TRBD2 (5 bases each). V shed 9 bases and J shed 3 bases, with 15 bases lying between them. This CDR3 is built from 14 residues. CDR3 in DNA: TGTGCCAGTCTGACCCGGGGCGGCTACAATGAGCAGTTCTTC. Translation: CASLTRGGYNEQFF.

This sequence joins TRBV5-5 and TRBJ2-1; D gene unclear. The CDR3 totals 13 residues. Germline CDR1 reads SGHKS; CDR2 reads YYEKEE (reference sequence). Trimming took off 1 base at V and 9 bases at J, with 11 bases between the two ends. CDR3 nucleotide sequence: TGTGCCAGCAGCTTGAGTTTCGGCGGTGAGCAGTTCTTC. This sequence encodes CASSLSFGGEQFF.

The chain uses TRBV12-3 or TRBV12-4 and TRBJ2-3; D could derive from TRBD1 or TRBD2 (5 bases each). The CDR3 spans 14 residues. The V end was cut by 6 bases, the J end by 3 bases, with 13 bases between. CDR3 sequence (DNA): TGTGCCAGCAGCCGTCGAGGGGCGACAGATACGCAGTATTTT. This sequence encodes CASSRRGATDTQYF.

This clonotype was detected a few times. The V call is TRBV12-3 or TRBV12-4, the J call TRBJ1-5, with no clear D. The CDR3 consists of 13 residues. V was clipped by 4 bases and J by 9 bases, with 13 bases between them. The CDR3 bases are TGTGCCAGCAGTTACGCCGAAGGGAGGCCCCAGCATTTT. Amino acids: CASSYAEGRPQHF.

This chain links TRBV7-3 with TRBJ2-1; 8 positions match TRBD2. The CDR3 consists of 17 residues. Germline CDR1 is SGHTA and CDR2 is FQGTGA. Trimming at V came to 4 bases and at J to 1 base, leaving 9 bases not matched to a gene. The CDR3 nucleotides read TGTGCCAGCAGCTCACCGGGGGGGAGAGGTTCCTACAATGAGCAGTTCTTC. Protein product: CASSSPGGRGSYNEQFF.

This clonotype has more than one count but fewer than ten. The CDR3 DNA follows: TGTGCCAGCTCTCCCCGGCTTGAAGCTTTCTTT. Its translation is CASSPRLEAFF. The chain carries TRBV18 and TRBJ1-1; D unclear. Trimming took off 6 bases at V and 7 bases at J, with 9 bases between the two ends. The germline V gene encodes CDR1 KGHSH and CDR2 LQKENI. The CDR3 sequence is 11 residues long. The complete variable domain, with remaining parts taken from reference TRBV18 and TRBJ1-1, reads NAGVMQNPRHLVRRRGQEARLRCSPMKGHSHVYWYRQLPEEGLKFMVYLQKENIIDESGMPKERFSAEFPKEGPSILRIQQVVRGDSAAYFCASSPRLEAFFGQGTRLTVV.

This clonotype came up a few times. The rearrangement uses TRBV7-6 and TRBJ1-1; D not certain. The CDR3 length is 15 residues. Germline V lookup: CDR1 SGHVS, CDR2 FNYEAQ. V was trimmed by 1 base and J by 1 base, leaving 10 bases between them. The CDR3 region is CASSLDRLPNTEAFF. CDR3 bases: TGTGCCAGCAGCTTAGATCGTCTACCGAACACTGAAGCTTTCTTT.

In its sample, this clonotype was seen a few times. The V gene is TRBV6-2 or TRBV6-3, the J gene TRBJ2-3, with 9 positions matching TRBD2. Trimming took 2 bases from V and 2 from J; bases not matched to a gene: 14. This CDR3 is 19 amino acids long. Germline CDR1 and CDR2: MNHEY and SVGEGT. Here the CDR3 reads CASSYLAGSSGTITDTQYF. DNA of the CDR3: TGTGCCAGCAGTTACCTGGCCGGTTCTAGCGGGACAATCACAGATACGCAGTATTTT.

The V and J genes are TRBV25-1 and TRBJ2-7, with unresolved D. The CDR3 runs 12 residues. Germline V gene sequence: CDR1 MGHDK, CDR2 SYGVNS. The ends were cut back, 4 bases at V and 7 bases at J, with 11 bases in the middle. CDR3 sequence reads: CASSAVPREQYF. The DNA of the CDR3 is TGTGCCAGCAGTGCCGTCCCTAGGGAGCAGTACTTC.

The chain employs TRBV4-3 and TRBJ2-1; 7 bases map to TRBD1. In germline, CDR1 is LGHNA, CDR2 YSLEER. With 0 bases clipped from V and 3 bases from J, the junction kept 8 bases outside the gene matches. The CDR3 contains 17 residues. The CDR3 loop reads CASSQDLGGANYNEQFF. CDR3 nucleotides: TGCGCCAGCAGCCAAGATCTAGGGGGCGCCAACTACAATGAGCAGTTCTTC.

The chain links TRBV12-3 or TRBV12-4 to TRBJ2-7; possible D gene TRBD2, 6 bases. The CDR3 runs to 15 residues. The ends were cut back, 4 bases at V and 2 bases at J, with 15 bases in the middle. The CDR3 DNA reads TGTGCCAGCAGTTACACAGCGGGTTTCGCCTACGAGCAGTACTTC. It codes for CASSYTAGFAYEQYF.